This T cell receptor beta chain was captured by sequencing in a study of CD8+ T cells in alopecia areata. The sequencing template was cDNA reverse transcribed from extracted RNA. Some clones are missing from TCRdb's copy, which holds only in-frame ones; the method was immunoSEQ multiplex PCR. The sample holds roughly 220,000 clones; under 70% are singletons and the top ten take around 1.2%. This clone was seen only once. Treatment reported: oral pan-JAK inhibitor, 5-10 mg twice daily. Trimming at V came to 3 bases and at J to 2 bases, leaving 4 bases not matched to a gene. The length of the CDR3 is 14 residues. Germline CDR1 and CDR2: GTSNPN and SVGIG (reference sequence).

The sequenced sample was CD4+ T cells sorted from blood, obtained around week 42, from a patient treated with tofacitinib. The sequence was collected from a human donor with alopecia areata. This sequence joins TRBV30 and TRBJ1-2; 9 bases agree with TRBD1. CDR3 DNA: TGTGCCTGGAGAGGACAGGGGCAGAACTATGGCTACACCTTC. Translating it yields CAWRGQGQNYGYTF. Filled out from reference TRBV30 and TRBJ1-2, the complete variable domain reads SQTIHQWPATLVQPVGSPLSLECTVEGTSNPNLYWYRQAAGRGLQLLFYSVGIGQISSEVPQNLSASRPQDRQFILSSKKLLLSDSGFYLCAWRGQGQNYGYTFGSGTRLTVV.